Sequencing of this TCR beta chain was carried out in a study of CD8 T cells in ankylosing spondylitis. Study-wide results and caveats: Reportedly, significant enrichment of disease-linked clones occurred in matched ankylosing spondylitis synovial fluid. Reactive arthritis synovial fluid and blood previously showed some of these motif variants. Characteristic of ankylosing spondylitis blood, it appeared, was a TCR beta motif comprising several highly homologous variants.

On this clonotype itself: As yet, its antigen is unknown.

The germline CDR1 and CDR2 sequences are SGHRS and YFSETQ. J lost 0 bases, V lost 0 bases, and 9 bases had no gene match. The CDR3 runs to 18 residues. Quantitative barcoded 5'-RACE was used to prepare TCR beta libraries. TCRdb called the 5' RACE reads again in MiXCR, with one record for every CDR3 protein. The sample contains 230,000 or so distinct CDR3 sequences, 20% to 30% of which appear only once. Sequenced material: blood, either unsorted or a sorted T cell fraction (not recorded which). The chain combines TRBV5-1 with TRBJ2-4; 7 bases align to TRBD1. This sequence was found in a male donor with ankylosing spondylitis or in good health (not recorded which). CDR3 amino acids: CASSLAAGGLPAKNIQYF. CDR3 nucleotide sequence: TGCGCCAGCAGCTTGGCCGCAGGGGGTCTTCCAGCCAAAAACATTCAGTACTTC. Looking up the rest from reference TRBV5-1 and TRBJ2-4 gives the full variable domain: KAGVTQTPRYLIKTRGQQVTLSCSPISGHRSVSWYQQTPGQGLQFLFEYFSETQRNKGNFPGRFSGRQFSNSRSEMNVSTLELGDSALYLCASSLAAGGLPAKNIQYFGAGTRLSVL.